These 27 T cell receptor beta chains share one sample of origin, sequenced in a study of PD-1 blockade in classical Hodgkin lymphoma. Every patient experienced relapse after autologous stem cell transplantation, and brentuximab vedotin exposure varied. Generated by immunoSEQ multiplex PCR, the TCRdb table keeps only in-frame clones and is missing some. The sample has tens of thousands of clones, around 93% seen once; the top ten hold over 6.5%. Sequences were derived from peripheral blood mononuclear cells (PBMCs), sampled at baseline. These receptors were obtained from a human donor with classical Hodgkin lymphoma.

The chain carries TRBV2 and TRBJ2-2, with 9 bases aligning to TRBD2. Germline CDR1 and CDR2: SNHLY and FYNNEI. V trimming: 4 bases; J trimming: 2 bases; junction bases outside the gene matches: 5. This CDR3 is 16 amino acids long. The CDR3 bases are TGTGCCAGCAGTGTGCCTAGCGGGGTTAACACCGGGGAGCTGTTTTTT. Protein: CASSVPSGVNTGELFF.

The chain couples TRBV7-3 to TRBJ2-7, with D unresolved. This CDR3 has 13 residues. Trimming took 3 bases from V and 6 from J, leaving 12 bases between them. The germline CDR1 and CDR2 sequences are SGHTA and FQGTGA. CDR3 nucleotides: TGTGCCAGCAGCTTTTTCCCCCGAGGCGAGCAGTACTTC. It yields the protein CASSFFPRGEQYF.

The chain couples TRBV7-9 to TRBJ2-2; D is uncertain. V was shortened by 4 bases and J by 0 bases, with 12 bases between the two germline ends. Germline-derived CDR1 and CDR2 are SEHNR and FQNEAQ (reference sequence). This CDR3 has 16 amino acids. This chain's CDR3 is CASSSPSWANTGELFF. The CDR3 nucleotides read TGTGCCAGCAGCTCACCTTCCTGGGCGAACACCGGGGAGCTGTTTTTT.

This chain connects TRBV25-1 to TRBJ1-3; no clear D gene. The germline CDR1 and CDR2 sequences are MGHDK and SYGVNS. Trimming stripped 2 bases from V and 2 bases from J, with 1 base between. The CDR3 is 12 residues long. This CDR3 is CASSEPGNTIYF. For the CDR3, the DNA is TGTGCCAGCAGTGAACCTGGAAACACCATATATTTT.

V is TRBV9 and J is TRBJ2-1; 8 nucleotides agree with TRBD2. The CDR3 totals 17 residues. V trimming: 3 bases; J trimming: 0 bases; junction bases outside the gene matches: 8. CDR1 SGDLS and CDR2 YYNGEE come from the germline V gene. The CDR3 here is CASSEGTGTSSYNEQFF. CDR3 coding DNA: TGTGCCAGCAGCGAAGGAACCGGGACTAGCTCCTACAATGAGCAGTTCTTC.

The chain combines TRBV7-2 with TRBJ2-7, with 7 bases identical to TRBD1. From germline, CDR1 is SGHTA and CDR2 FQGNSA. The CDR3 spans 14 residues. Trimming took 0 bases from V and 3 from J; bases not matched to a gene: 2. The CDR3 loop is CASSLADRDYEQYF. CDR3 coding DNA: TGTGCCAGCAGCTTAGCCGACAGGGACTACGAGCAGTACTTC.

V is TRBV28 and J is TRBJ1-4, with TRBD1 matching 7 bases. Germline values: CDR1 MDHEN, CDR2 SYDVKM. The CDR3 spans 13 residues. J was trimmed by 12 bases and V by 1 base; bases with no gene match: 5. The CDR3 DNA reads as TGTGCCAGCAGTTTATACAGGGGAGATGAACTGTTTTTT. This gives the protein CASSLYRGDELFF.

The chain couples TRBV19 to TRBJ2-5, with D possibly called TRBD1 or TRBD2 (5 bases each). The germline V gene has CDR1 LNHDA and CDR2 SQIVND (reference sequence). The CDR3 sequence is 14 residues long. Trimming removed 5 bases at V and 3 bases at J, with 13 bases between. Here the CDR3 DNA reads TGTGCCAGTAGTGGGGGACCTATCAAAGAGACCCAGTACTTC. Translating gives CASSGGPIKETQYF. Complete variable domain (other parts from reference TRBV19 and TRBJ2-5): DGGITQSPKYLFRKEGQNVTLSCEQNLNHDAMYWYRQDPGQGLRLIYYSQIVNDFQKGDIAEGYSVSREKKESFPLTVTSAQKNPTAFYLCASSGGPIKETQYFGPGTRLLVL.

The CDR3 here is CSVGQGVAYEQYF. The DNA of the CDR3 is TGCAGCGTTGGACAGGGGGTTGCCTACGAGCAGTACTTC. The chain combines TRBV29-1 with TRBJ2-7; 9 positions agree with TRBD1. The J segment lost 2 bases and the V segment lost 4 bases, leaving 3 bases of the junction unmatched. CDR3 length: 13 amino acids. The V gene's germline CDR1 is SQVTM and CDR2 ANQGSEA.

The genes are TRBV7-6 and TRBJ1-4; D possibly corresponds to TRBD1 (5 bases). The germline V gene has CDR1 SGHVS and CDR2 FNYEAQ. Trimming cost V 0 bases and J 8 bases, with 19 bases left between them. The CDR3 covers 17 residues. The CDR3 here is CASSLAVAGSFEEKLFF. The DNA for the CDR3 is TGTGCCAGCAGCTTAGCCGTGGCAGGGAGTTTCGAGGAAAAACTGTTTTTT. Full variable domain (rest looked up from reference TRBV7-6 and TRBJ1-4): GAGVSQSPRYKVTKRGQDVALRCDPISGHVSLYWYRQALGQGPEFLTYFNYEAQQDKSGLPNDRFSAERPEGSISTLTIQRTEQRDSAMYRCASSLAVAGSFEEKLFFGSGTQLSVL.

The rearrangement uses TRBV9 and TRBJ1-1, with D possibly TRBD1 on 5 matching bases. The V gene's germline CDR1 is SGDLS and CDR2 YYNGEE. The ends were cut back, 3 bases at V and 1 base at J, with 10 bases in the middle. This CDR3 is 14 amino acids long. DNA for the CDR3: TGTGCCAGCAGCGAGGGGACGGCGAACACTGAAGCTTTCTTT. Protein: CASSEGTANTEAFF.

This chain links TRBV5-1 with TRBJ2-5; no reliable D call. Germline-derived CDR1 and CDR2 are SGHRS and YFSETQ. This CDR3 region has 14 residues. Trimming left V 9 bases short and J 4 bases short, with 19 bases between. Here the CDR3 DNA reads TGCGCCACCTCCGGTGAGGATACACGAGAGACCCAGTACTTC. Translation gives CATSGEDTRETQYF.

The V gene is TRBV5-6, the J gene TRBJ1-4; D call uncertain. Trimming removed 3 bases at V and 7 bases at J, with 13 bases between. This CDR3 has 14 residues. The germline V gene has CDR1 SGHDT and CDR2 YYEEEE. The CDR3 sequence: CASSSGFPGEKLFF. CDR3 sequence (DNA): TGTGCCAGCAGCTCCGGGTTCCCGGGTGAAAAACTGTTTTTT.

V usage is TRBV19 and J usage is TRBJ1-5; 7 bases match TRBD1. Germline assignment: CDR1 LNHDA and CDR2 SQIVND (reference sequence). The CDR3 sequence is 17 residues long. Germline trimming cut 7 bases from V and 1 base from J; bases unmatched to any gene: 13. The CDR3 sequence: CASIPGQGGRSNQPQHF. In nucleotides, the CDR3 is TGTGCCAGTATCCCCGGGCAGGGGGGTAGGAGCAATCAGCCCCAGCATTTT.

This clone occurred a few times. J is TRBJ2-3 and V is TRBV4-2; 8 nucleotides align to TRBD1. The CDR3 has 15 residues. Looked up from germline, CDR1 is LGHNA and CDR2 is YNFKEQ. V trimming: 0 bases; J trimming: 2 bases; junction bases outside the gene matches: 1. The CDR3 here is CASSQEQGVTDTQYF. The CDR3 bases are TGTGCCAGCAGCCAAGAACAGGGGGTCACAGATACGCAGTATTTT.

The chain joins TRBV25-1 to TRBJ2-2; TRBD2 matches 8 bases. CDR3 length: 16 amino acids. After removal of 6 bases from V and 2 bases from J, the junction contained 8 bases not matched to a gene. CDR1 is MGHDK and CDR2 is SYGVNS in the germline V gene. The CDR3 spells CASRDVGLDNTGELFF. In nucleotides, the CDR3 is TGTGCCAGCAGAGACGTGGGACTAGACAACACCGGGGAGCTGTTTTTT.

CDR3 bases: TGTGCCCCCCTCGACCGCGGGATCCAATACAATGAGCAGTTCTTC. Its protein product is CAPLDRGIQYNEQFF. This rearrangement joins TRBV6-1 to TRBJ2-1, with D possibly TRBD2 on 6 matching bases. The CDR3 covers 15 residues. Germline loops: CDR1 MNHNS, CDR2 SASEGT. Deletions cut 11 bases from V and 4 bases from J, with 21 bases between.

The CDR3 nucleotides are TGTGCCAGCAGTTTGGGACTAGCGGGATATTCTGAGCAGTTCTTC. Translating gives CASSLGLAGYSEQFF. The chain links TRBV27 to TRBJ2-1, with TRBD2 identical over 13 bases. The J segment lost 9 bases and the V segment lost 3 bases, leaving 5 bases of the junction unmatched. Germline loops: CDR1 MNHEY, CDR2 SMNVEV (reference sequence). CDR3 size: 15 residues.

The rearrangement joins TRBV30 to TRBJ1-3; tentative D call: TRBD1 (5 bases). The V end lost 2 bases, the J end lost 4 bases, and 18 bases lay between the germline ends. The V gene's germline CDR1 is GTSNPN and CDR2 SVGIG (reference sequence). This CDR3 is 16 amino acids long. The CDR3 protein is CAWSYLTQGAGNTIYF. For the CDR3, the DNA is TGTGCCTGGAGTTACCTAACCCAGGGAGCGGGAAACACCATATATTTT. The variable domain in full, with the rest retrieved from reference TRBV30 and TRBJ1-3, is SQTIHQWPATLVQPVGSPLSLECTVEGTSNPNLYWYRQAAGRGLQLLFYSVGIGQISSEVPQNLSASRPQDRQFILSSKKLLLSDSGFYLCAWSYLTQGAGNTIYFGEGSWLTVV.

The chain uses TRBV9 and TRBJ2-7; 7 bases align to TRBD2. The CDR3 contains 14 residues. Trimming at V came to 0 bases and at J to 2 bases, leaving 2 bases not matched to a gene. Germline-derived CDR1 and CDR2 are SGDLS and YYNGEE. CDR3 loop: CASSVGGRAYEQYF. The CDR3 coding sequence is TGTGCCAGCAGCGTAGGCGGGAGAGCCTACGAGCAGTACTTC.

This clone has just one count. The chain couples TRBV5-8 to TRBJ1-1, with D unresolved. Germline CDR1 SGHTS, CDR2 YDEGEE. The CDR3 consists of 15 residues. Trimming stripped 0 bases from V and 2 bases from J, with 11 bases between. CDR3 loop: CASSLGVSQNTEAFF. CDR3 coding DNA: TGTGCCAGCAGCTTGGGTGTCAGCCAAAACACTGAAGCTTTCTTT.

The gene calls are TRBV2 and TRBJ2-7; D assignment may be TRBD1 or TRBD2 (5 bases each). The CDR3 length is 14 residues. The V gene's germline CDR1 is SNHLY and CDR2 FYNNEI. The ends were cut back, 4 bases at V and 2 bases at J, with 12 bases in the middle. CDR3 nucleotide sequence: TGTGCCAGCAGTGTAGGGGAGCCCCCCTACGAGCAGTACTTC. Encoded protein: CASSVGEPPYEQYF.

The chain recombines TRBV2 with TRBJ1-5; possible D gene TRBD1, 5 bases. The V gene lost 1 base and the J gene lost 2 bases, with 12 bases spanning the gap. The CDR3 length is 16 residues. Germline CDR1 is SNHLY and CDR2 is FYNNEI. The CDR3 protein is CASSEESGFGNQPQHF. CDR3 nucleotide sequence: TGTGCCAGCAGTGAAGAGTCAGGGTTCGGCAATCAGCCCCAGCATTTT.

V gene TRBV7-3 combines with J gene TRBJ2-2; TRBD1 is a possible D gene (6 bases). The CDR3 runs to 14 residues. CDR1 is SGHTA and CDR2 is FQGTGA in the germline V gene. Trimming took off 4 bases at V and 8 bases at J, with 14 bases between the two ends. The CDR3 DNA is TGTGCCAGCAGCTACGACAGGAGAGGGGGGGAGCTGTTTTTT. Protein: CASSYDRRGGELFF. The full variable domain, rest sourced from reference TRBV7-3 and TRBJ2-2, is GAGVSQTPSNKVTEKGKYVELRCDPISGHTALYWYRQSLGQGPEFLIYFQGTGAADDSGLPNDRFFAVRPEGSVSTLKIQRTERGDSAVYLCASSYDRRGGELFFGEGSRLTVL.

V usage is TRBV2 and J usage is TRBJ2-2; D is unresolved. The CDR3 runs 16 residues. Germline V lookup: CDR1 SNHLY, CDR2 FYNNEI. V was cut by 8 bases and J by 0 bases, with 16 bases left in between. CDR3 region: CASGERRPSNTGELFF. The CDR3 region has the DNA TGTGCCAGCGGCGAGAGGCGGCCTTCGAACACCGGGGAGCTGTTTTTT.

This sequence joins TRBV5-1 and TRBJ1-1; 12 nucleotides match TRBD1. CDR3 length: 15 amino acids. The J segment lost 4 bases and the V segment lost 4 bases, leaving 5 bases of the junction unmatched. CDR1 and CDR2 from the germline V gene are SGHRS and YFSETQ. The CDR3 reads CASSPGTGGGTEAFF. The CDR3 DNA sequence: TGCGCCAGCAGCCCCGGGACAGGGGGCGGCACTGAAGCTTTCTTT.

The genes are TRBV5-1 and TRBJ2-7; 10 bases match TRBD2. The V gene's germline CDR1 is SGHRS and CDR2 YFSETQ. This CDR3 region has 15 residues. The trim removed 0 bases at V and 3 bases at J, leaving 3 bases unmatched. The CDR3 sequence: CASSLEASGSYEQYF. As DNA, the CDR3 is TGCGCCAGCAGCTTGGAAGCTAGCGGGAGCTACGAGCAGTACTTC.